This T cell receptor (beta chain) is from a study of T cell repertoires in cytomegalovirus infection. Study-level points and caveats: Dominant in the ex vivo response were TCR beta clonotypes restricted by HLA-C and specific for CMV.

About this clonotype: As yet, its antigen is unknown. The junction departs from the called germline gene at one end, perhaps through a read error.

The germline V gene has CDR1 SGHTA and CDR2 FQGNSA. The CDR3 sequence is 12 residues long. TCRdb passed the reads through MiXCR, listing each CDR3 protein once. The sample lists 350,000 to 500,000 distinct CDR3 sequences, under 40% seen once, with roughly 13% in the top ten. The specimen was PBMCs. The clonotype originates from a human donor in good health (CMV status not recorded). Some clones in this sample may be carry-over from other donors' samples. The V gene is TRBV7-2, the J gene TRBJ2-1, with D uncertain. CDR3 nucleotides: TGTGCCAGCAGCTTTGAGTACGATGATCAGTTCTTC. It translates to CASSFEYDDQFF. The full variable domain, completed using reference TRBV7-2 and TRBJ2-1, is GAGVSQSPSNKVTEKGKDVELRCDPISGHTALYWYRQSLGQGLEFLIYFQGNSAPDKSGLPSDRFSAERTGGSVSTLTIQRTQQEDSAVYLCASSFEYDDQFFGPGTRLTVL.